This TCR beta chain was obtained from a study of blood T cell repertoires in COVID-19. Study information: The United States, Italy and Spain provided the acute and convalescent COVID-19 samples. T cells, B-cell-depleted T cells, or PBMCs supplied cDNA or gDNA.

Germline V gene lookup returns CDR1 SGHAT and CDR2 FQNNGV. Trimming left V 2 bases short and J 5 bases short, with 12 bases between. This CDR3 comprises 15 residues. Authors' processing steps: Amplifying reference gene primers gave estimates of nucleated cell counts. Assay used: immunoSEQ multiplex PCR; TCRdb lists only in-frame clones, some missing. The DNA gave D and trimming, while V, J and clone size come from that table. Seen here are roughly 380,000 clones, roughly 86% observed once, and the top ten hold about 1.2%. Sequencing input: peripheral blood. The sequence was collected from a human donor with acute or convalescent COVID-19. The donor label of this sample is uncertain. The chain carries TRBV11-2 and TRBJ2-2; weak D call: TRBD2 (5 bases). The CDR3 protein is CASSLRELGTGELFF. In DNA form, the CDR3 reads TGTGCCAGCAGCTTAAGGGAACTAGGAACCGGGGAGCTGTTTTTT.